The next 24 T cell receptor beta chains were all read from a single sample in a study of cytomegalovirus exposure and HLA in healthy donors. The PCR ran on 60 Vbeta and 13 Jbeta primers. Assay used: immunoSEQ multiplex PCR; TCRdb lists only in-frame clones, some missing. The sample holds some 240,000 clones; 85% to 95% are singletons and the top ten take around 1.7%. The sample was PBMCs. Every receptor here comes from a girl aged 2-10 years in good health and CMV-seronegative.

The chain links TRBV5-1 to TRBJ2-7; TRBD2 matches at 9 bases. This CDR3 has 14 residues. CDR1 and CDR2 (germline): SGHRS, YFSETQ. Germline trimming cut 6 bases from V and 2 bases from J; bases unmatched to any gene: 6. The CDR3 nucleotides are TGCGCCAGCAAAAAGCGGGAGGTCACCTACGAGCAGTACTTC. Amino acids: CASKKREVTYEQYF.

CDR3 sequence (DNA): TGTGCCTGGAGTGTAGTAGGGGGTGGGGAGCAGTACTTC. Its translation: CAWSVVGGGEQYF. The chain combines TRBV30 with TRBJ2-7, with a tentative D call TRBD1 (6 bases). The germline V gene has CDR1 GTSNPN and CDR2 SVGIG (reference sequence). The CDR3 loop spans 13 amino acids. V lost 0 bases and J lost 7, with 13 bases in between.

This chain connects TRBV5-1 to TRBJ1-4; D possibly corresponds to TRBD1 (6 bases). The CDR3 runs 15 residues. CDR1 is SGHRS and CDR2 is YFSETQ in the germline V gene. V was cut by 0 bases and J by 1 base, with 7 bases left in between. CDR3 DNA: TGCGCCAGCAGCTTGGCACAGGGAACTAATGAAAAACTGTTTTTT. The encoded protein is CASSLAQGTNEKLFF.

The chain joins TRBV13 to TRBJ2-7, with D tentatively TRBD2 (6 bases). Germline V gene lookup returns CDR1 PRHDT and CDR2 FYEKMQ (reference sequence). This CDR3 is built from 14 residues. V gave up 4 bases and J gave up 5 bases, with 15 bases separating them. CDR3 residues: CASSSRLVLDEQYF. The CDR3 DNA reads TGTGCCAGCAGCTCCCGACTAGTTCTAGACGAGCAGTACTTC.

Remarks on this clone: At one of its ends the junction is not consistent with the germline gene, which may arise from a read error. The rearrangement uses TRBV7-7 and TRBJ2-5; tentatively, D is TRBD2 (5 bases). This CDR3 is 14 amino acids long. In germline, CDR1 is SSHAT, CDR2 FNYEAQ (reference sequence). In DNA form, the CDR3 reads TGTGCTAGCAAACGACTACCCGGGGAGGAGACCCAGTACTTC. Protein sequence: CASKRLPGEETQYF.

This clone was recorded once. This chain joins TRBV29-1 and TRBJ1-2, with 9 bases lining up with TRBD1. With 4 bases clipped from V and 12 bases from J, the junction kept 6 bases outside the gene matches. Per the germline V gene, CDR1 is SQVTM and CDR2 is ANQGSEA. The CDR3 length is 11 residues. The CDR3 loop reads CSVVGDREDTF. The CDR3 DNA is TGCAGCGTTGTAGGGGACAGGGAGGACACCTTC.

The chain is built from TRBV6-4 and TRBJ2-2; 8 bases align to TRBD2. The germline V gene has CDR1 MRHNA and CDR2 SNTAGT. With V trimmed by 6 bases and J by 7 bases, 7 bases remained unmatched. This CDR3 comprises 14 residues. The CDR3 nucleotides read TGTGCCAGCAGCCACGCGGGGGGCAACGGGGAGCTGTTTTTT. Translated, it gives CASSHAGGNGELFF.

The rearrangement joins TRBV7-6 to TRBJ2-5; TRBD2 matches at 7 bases. Germline loops: CDR1 SGHVS, CDR2 FNYEAQ. V lost 5 bases to trimming and J lost 3 bases; unmatched junction nucleotides: 9. This CDR3 region has 15 residues. CDR3 region: CASSLSGLPKETQYF. DNA for the CDR3: TGTGCCAGCAGCCTATCGGGACTACCTAAAGAGACCCAGTACTTC.

The chain couples TRBV27 to TRBJ1-2; 8 bases match TRBD1. CDR1 and CDR2 from the germline V gene are MNHEY and SMNVEV (reference sequence). This CDR3 is built from 15 residues. The V segment lost 2 bases and the J segment 6 bases; nucleotides outside the gene matches: 8. The CDR3 region is CASSLNGQGSNGYTF. DNA of the CDR3: TGTGCCAGCAGTTTAAACGGACAGGGTTCAAATGGCTACACCTTC.

This clone came up once. The genes are TRBV19 and TRBJ2-3; 9 bases map to TRBD1. Looked up from germline, CDR1 is LNHDA and CDR2 is SQIVND (reference sequence). The CDR3 length is 16 residues. Germline trimming cut 7 bases from V and 2 bases from J; bases unmatched to any gene: 10. CDR3 nucleotides: TGTGCCAGTAACACTCCTGGGGACAGGGACACAGATACGCAGTATTTT. Translated, it gives CASNTPGDRDTDTQYF.

V gene TRBV5-4 combines with J gene TRBJ1-1, with 7 positions matching TRBD1. This CDR3 has 13 amino acids. Trimming removed 2 bases from V and 7 bases from J; junction bases left unmatched: 5. CDR1 SGHNT and CDR2 YYREEE come from the germline V gene (reference sequence). The CDR3 loop is CASSLIQGDEAFF. Written as DNA, the CDR3 is TGTGCCAGCAGCTTAATTCAGGGGGATGAAGCTTTCTTT.

V usage is TRBV10-3 and J usage is TRBJ2-7, with 14 positions matching TRBD2. V gave up 6 bases and J gave up 6 bases; unmatched junction bases: 4. The CDR3 length is 14 residues. Looked up from germline, CDR1 is ENHRY and CDR2 is SYGVKD. CDR3: CAISGLAGGGEQYF. Written as DNA, the CDR3 is TGTGCCATCAGCGGACTAGCGGGAGGAGGCGAGCAGTACTTC.

This chain connects TRBV7-8 to TRBJ2-7; 8 nucleotides agree with TRBD1. V was clipped by 8 bases and J by 6 bases; unmatched bases: 12. Germline V gene sequence: CDR1 SGHVS, CDR2 FQNEAQ. This CDR3 is built from 14 residues. The CDR3 is CASCTRTGLREQYF. The CDR3 DNA sequence: TGTGCCAGCTGTACTAGGACAGGGCTTCGCGAGCAGTACTTC.

CDR3 DNA sequence: TGTGCCAGCAGTCGGCCGGGACAGTTAGACATTCAGTACTTC. This sequence encodes CASSRPGQLDIQYF. The chain is built from TRBV6-6 and TRBJ2-4; 7 positions agree with TRBD1. This CDR3 spans 14 amino acids. Germline loops: CDR1 MNHNY, CDR2 SVGAGI (reference sequence). V trimming: 5 bases; J trimming: 8 bases; junction bases outside the gene matches: 9.

V usage is TRBV5-4 and J usage is TRBJ2-7; a weak D match, TRBD1 (6 bases). The germline V gene encodes CDR1 SGHNT and CDR2 YYREEE (reference sequence). The CDR3 contains 13 residues. Trimming took 2 bases from V and 2 from J, leaving 8 bases between them. The chain's CDR3 is CASSFGQTYEQYF. The CDR3 DNA is TGTGCCAGCAGCTTCGGACAGACCTACGAGCAGTACTTC.

The chain links TRBV5-1 to TRBJ2-7; D perhaps matches TRBD1 (5 bases). Germline values: CDR1 SGHRS, CDR2 YFSETQ. The CDR3 spans 15 residues. V dropped 0 bases and J dropped 1 base, with 11 bases sitting between them. CDR3 bases: TGCGCCAGCAGCTTGGCCCGGACATCATCCTACGAGCAGTACTTC. Protein: CASSLARTSSYEQYF.

The genes are TRBV6-5 and TRBJ1-3, with D possibly being TRBD1 (6 bases). Germline V gene sequence: CDR1 MNHEY, CDR2 SVGAGI. The V end lost 8 bases, the J end lost 0 bases, and 14 bases lay between the germline ends. This CDR3 region has 15 residues. CDR3 in amino acids: CASSPTGSSGNTIYF. The CDR3 DNA sequence: TGTGCCAGCTCTCCGACAGGATCCTCTGGAAACACCATATATTTT.

The chain employs TRBV19 and TRBJ2-7; 7 bases agree with TRBD1. Germline trimming cut 5 bases from V and 2 bases from J; bases unmatched to any gene: 6. This CDR3 region has 14 residues. CDR1 LNHDA and CDR2 SQIVND come from the germline V gene (reference sequence). In DNA, the CDR3 is TGTGCCAGTAGTCCCCGACAGGGAGCCTACGAGCAGTACTTC. Translated: CASSPRQGAYEQYF.

The genes are TRBV28 and TRBJ1-2; the D is unclear. With 5 bases removed from V and 2 bases from J, the gap between germline ends came to 9 bases. The CDR3 contains 13 residues. The germline V gene has CDR1 MDHEN and CDR2 SYDVKM. The CDR3 sequence is CASSLHSNYGYTF. The CDR3 DNA reads TGTGCCAGCAGTCTCCACAGCAACTATGGCTACACCTTC.

The CDR3 DNA sequence: TGTGCCAGCAGTTACTCCGGGACTAGATCCTACGAGCAGTACTTC. Amino acid sequence: CASSYSGTRSYEQYF. The V call is TRBV6-5, the J call TRBJ2-5, with 8 nucleotides matching TRBD2. TRBJ2-7 matches the DNA end more closely, so the J call is doubtful. The CDR3 is made up of 15 amino acids. CDR1 MNHEY and CDR2 SVGAGI come from the germline V gene.

V gene TRBV6-5 combines with J gene TRBJ2-7, with TRBD1 as a possible D gene (6 bases). In germline, CDR1 is MNHEY, CDR2 SVGAGI. This CDR3 is built from 14 residues. V lost 7 bases to trimming and J lost 1 base, with 14 bases between them. As DNA, the CDR3 is TGTGCCAGCACCAGAGGGGGACAATCCTACGAGCAGTACTTC. Its translation is CASTRGGQSYEQYF.

The chain combines TRBV15 with TRBJ2-5; perhaps TRBD2 as D (6 bases). CDR3 length equals 17 residues. Looked up from germline, CDR1 is LNHNV and CDR2 is YYDKDF (reference sequence). V gave up 1 base and J gave up 5 bases, with 20 bases separating them. The DNA for the CDR3 is TGTGCCACCAGCAGAGCGGTGGGAGGCCTGACTGGGGAGACCCAGTACTTC. This sequence encodes CATSRAVGGLTGETQYF.

The rearrangement joins TRBV21-1 to TRBJ2-3; TRBD1 reflects the table's D call only, with no check against the DNA. TRBV21-1 is listed as a pseudogene. There are 16 residues in the CDR3. The CDR3 loop reads CASTSLQGVSTDTQYF. Written as DNA, the CDR3 is TGTGCCAGCACCTCCCTTCAGGGTGTCAGCACAGATACGCAGTATTTT.

CDR3 protein: CASSSTGLPGTQYF. The CDR3, as DNA: TGTGCCAGCAGCTCCACGGGACTTCCCGGGACGCAGTATTTT. J is TRBJ2-3 and V is TRBV11-2; possible D gene TRBD2, 6 bases. Per the germline V gene, CDR1 is SGHAT and CDR2 is FQNNGV. This CDR3 region has 14 residues. Trimming shortened V by 4 bases and J by 9 bases, and 17 bases separated the two germline ends. The whole variable domain, remainder taken from reference TRBV11-2 and TRBJ2-3, is EAGVAQSPRYKIIEKRQSVAFWCNPISGHATLYWYQQILGQGPKLLIQFQNNGVVDDSQLPKDRFSAERLKGVDSTLKIQPAKLEDSAVYLCASSSTGLPGTQYFGPGTRLTVL.